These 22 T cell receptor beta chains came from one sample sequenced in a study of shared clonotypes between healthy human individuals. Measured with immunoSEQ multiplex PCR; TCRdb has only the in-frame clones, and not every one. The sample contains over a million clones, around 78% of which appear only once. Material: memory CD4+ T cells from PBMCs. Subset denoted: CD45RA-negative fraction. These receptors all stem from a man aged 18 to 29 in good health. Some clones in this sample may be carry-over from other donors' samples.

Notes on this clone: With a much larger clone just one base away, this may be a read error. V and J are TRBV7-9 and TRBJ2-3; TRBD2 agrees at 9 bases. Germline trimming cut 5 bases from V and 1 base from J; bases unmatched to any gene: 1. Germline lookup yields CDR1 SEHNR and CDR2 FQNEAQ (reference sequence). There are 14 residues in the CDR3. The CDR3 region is CASSPSGGTDTQYF. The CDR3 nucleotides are TGTGCCAGCAGCCCTAGCGGGGGCACAGATACGCAGTATTTT. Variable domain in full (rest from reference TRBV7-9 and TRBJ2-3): DTGVSQNPRHKITKRGQNVTFRCDPISEHNRLYWYRQTLGQGPEFLTYFQNEAQLEKSRLLSDRFSAERPKGSFSTLEIQRTEQGDSAMYLCASSPSGGTDTQYFGPGTRLTVL.

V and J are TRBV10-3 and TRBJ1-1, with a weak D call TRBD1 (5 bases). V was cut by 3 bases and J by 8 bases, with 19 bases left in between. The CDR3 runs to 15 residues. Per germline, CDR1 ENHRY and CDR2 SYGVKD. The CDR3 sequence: CAISDGGRDQSEAFF. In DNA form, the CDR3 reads TGTGCCATCAGTGATGGGGGGAGAGATCAGTCAGAAGCTTTCTTT.

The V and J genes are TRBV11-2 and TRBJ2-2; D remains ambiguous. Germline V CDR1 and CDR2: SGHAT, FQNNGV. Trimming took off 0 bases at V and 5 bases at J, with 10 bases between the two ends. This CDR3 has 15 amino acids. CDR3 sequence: CASSLESPSTGELFF. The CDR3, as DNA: TGTGCCAGCAGCTTAGAGTCCCCCAGTACCGGGGAGCTGTTTTTT.

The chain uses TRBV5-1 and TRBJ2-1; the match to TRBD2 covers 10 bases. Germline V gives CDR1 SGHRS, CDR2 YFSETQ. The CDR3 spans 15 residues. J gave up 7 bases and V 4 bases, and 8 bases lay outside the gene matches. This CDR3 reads CASSQAGGLENEQFF. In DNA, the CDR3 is TGCGCCAGCAGCCAAGCGGGAGGGCTGGAAAATGAGCAGTTCTTC.

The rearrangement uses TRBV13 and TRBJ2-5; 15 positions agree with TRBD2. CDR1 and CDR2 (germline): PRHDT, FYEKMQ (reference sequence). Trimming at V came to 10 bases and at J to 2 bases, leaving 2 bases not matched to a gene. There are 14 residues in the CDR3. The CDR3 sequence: CATGTSGRQETQYF. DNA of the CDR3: TGTGCCACTGGGACTAGCGGGAGGCAAGAGACCCAGTACTTC.

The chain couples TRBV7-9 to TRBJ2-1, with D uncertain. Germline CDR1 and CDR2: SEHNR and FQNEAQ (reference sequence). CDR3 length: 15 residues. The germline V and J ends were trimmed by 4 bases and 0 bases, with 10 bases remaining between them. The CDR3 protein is CASSYRASSYNEQFF. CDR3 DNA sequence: TGTGCCAGCAGCTACCGTGCGAGCTCCTACAATGAGCAGTTCTTC.

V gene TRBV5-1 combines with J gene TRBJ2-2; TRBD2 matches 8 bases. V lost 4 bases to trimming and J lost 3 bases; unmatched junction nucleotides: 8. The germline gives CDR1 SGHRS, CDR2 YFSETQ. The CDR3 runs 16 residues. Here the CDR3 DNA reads TGCGCCAGCAGCATGAGCGGGAGTTGGGACACCGGGGAGCTGTTTTTT. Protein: CASSMSGSWDTGELFF.

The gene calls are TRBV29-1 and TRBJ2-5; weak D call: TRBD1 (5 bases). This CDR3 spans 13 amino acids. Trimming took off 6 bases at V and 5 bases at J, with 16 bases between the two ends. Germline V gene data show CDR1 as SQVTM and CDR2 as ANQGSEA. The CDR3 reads CSVRTMFAETQYF. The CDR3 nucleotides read TGCAGCGTGCGGACAATGTTCGCGGAGACCCAGTACTTC.

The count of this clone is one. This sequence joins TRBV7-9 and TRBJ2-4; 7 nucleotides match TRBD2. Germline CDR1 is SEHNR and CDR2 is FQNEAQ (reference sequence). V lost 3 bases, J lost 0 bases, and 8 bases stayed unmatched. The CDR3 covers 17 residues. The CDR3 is CASSFSYTGGAKNIQYF. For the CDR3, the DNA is TGTGCCAGCAGCTTTTCTTATACGGGGGGAGCCAAAAACATTCAGTACTTC.

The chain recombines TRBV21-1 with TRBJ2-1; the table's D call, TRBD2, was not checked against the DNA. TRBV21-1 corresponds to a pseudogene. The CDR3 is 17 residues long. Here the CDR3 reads CASSKDRLAGGVSEQFF. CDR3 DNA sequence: TGTGCCAGCAGCAAAGACCGACTAGCGGGGGGTGTGTCTGAGCAGTTCTTC.

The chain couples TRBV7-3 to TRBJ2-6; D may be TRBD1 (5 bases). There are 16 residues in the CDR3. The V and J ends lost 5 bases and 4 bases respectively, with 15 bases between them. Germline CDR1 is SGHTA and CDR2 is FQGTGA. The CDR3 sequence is CASSPRAGLGANVLTF. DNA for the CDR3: TGTGCCAGCAGCCCCCGGGCAGGGCTGGGGGCCAACGTCCTGACTTTC.

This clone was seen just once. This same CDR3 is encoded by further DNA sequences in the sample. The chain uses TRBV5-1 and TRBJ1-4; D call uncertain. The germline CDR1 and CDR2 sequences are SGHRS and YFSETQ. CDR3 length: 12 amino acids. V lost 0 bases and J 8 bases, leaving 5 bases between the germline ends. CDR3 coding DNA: TGCGCCAGCAGCTTGGTTGGGGAAAAACTGTTTTTT. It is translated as CASSLVGEKLFF.

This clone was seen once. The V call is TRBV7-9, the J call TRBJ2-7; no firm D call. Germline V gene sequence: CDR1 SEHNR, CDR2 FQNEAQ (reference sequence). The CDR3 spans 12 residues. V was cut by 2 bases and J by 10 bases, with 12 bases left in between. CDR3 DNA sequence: TGTGCCAGCAGCTTATGGGCCGGCGGCCAGTACTTC. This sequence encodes CASSLWAGGQYF.

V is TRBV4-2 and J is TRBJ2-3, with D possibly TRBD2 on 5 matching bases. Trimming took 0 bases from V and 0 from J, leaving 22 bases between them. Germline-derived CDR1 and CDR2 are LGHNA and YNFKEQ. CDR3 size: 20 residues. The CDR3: CASSQDYRQEIATSTDTQYF. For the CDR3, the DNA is TGTGCCAGCAGCCAAGATTATCGGCAGGAAATAGCGACTAGCACAGATACGCAGTATTTT.

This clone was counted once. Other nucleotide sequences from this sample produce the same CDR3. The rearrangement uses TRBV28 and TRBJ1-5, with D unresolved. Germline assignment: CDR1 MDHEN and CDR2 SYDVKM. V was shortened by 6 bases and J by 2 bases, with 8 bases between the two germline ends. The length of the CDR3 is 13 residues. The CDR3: CASSPVGNQPQHF. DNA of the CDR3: TGTGCCAGCAGCCCCGTCGGCAATCAGCCCCAGCATTTT.

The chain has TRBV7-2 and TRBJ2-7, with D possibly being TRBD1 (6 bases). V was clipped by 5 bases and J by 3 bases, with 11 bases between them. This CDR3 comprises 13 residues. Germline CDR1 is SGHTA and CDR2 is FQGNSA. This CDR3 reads CASSRGTNYEQYF. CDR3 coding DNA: TGTGCCAGCAGCCGTGGGACAAACTACGAGCAGTACTTC.

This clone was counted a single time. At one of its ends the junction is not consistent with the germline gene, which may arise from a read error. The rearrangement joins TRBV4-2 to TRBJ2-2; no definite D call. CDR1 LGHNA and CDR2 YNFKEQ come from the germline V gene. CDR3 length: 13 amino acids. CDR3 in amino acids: CASSQAKTGELFF. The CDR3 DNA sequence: TGTGCCAGCAGCCAAGCGAAAACCGGGGAGCTGTTTTTT.

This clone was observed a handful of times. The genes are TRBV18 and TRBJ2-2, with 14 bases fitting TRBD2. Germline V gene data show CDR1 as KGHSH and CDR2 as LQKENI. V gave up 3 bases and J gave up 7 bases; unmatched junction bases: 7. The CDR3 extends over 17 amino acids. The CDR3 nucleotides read TGTGCCAGCTCACCTCAGGGACTAGCGGGAGCCGTCGGGGAGCTGTTTTTT. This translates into CASSPQGLAGAVGELFF. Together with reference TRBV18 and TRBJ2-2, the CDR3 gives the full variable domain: NAGVMQNPRHLVRRRGQEARLRCSPMKGHSHVYWYRQLPEEGLKFMVYLQKENIIDESGMPKERFSAEFPKEGPSILRIQQVVRGDSAAYFCASSPQGLAGAVGELFFGEGSRLTVL.

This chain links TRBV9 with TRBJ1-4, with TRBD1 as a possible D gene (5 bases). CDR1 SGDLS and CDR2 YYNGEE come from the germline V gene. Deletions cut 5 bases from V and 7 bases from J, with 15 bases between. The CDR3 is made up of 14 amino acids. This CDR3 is CASSQQGSFEKLFF. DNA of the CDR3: TGTGCCAGCAGTCAGCAGGGCTCGTTTGAAAAACTGTTTTTT.

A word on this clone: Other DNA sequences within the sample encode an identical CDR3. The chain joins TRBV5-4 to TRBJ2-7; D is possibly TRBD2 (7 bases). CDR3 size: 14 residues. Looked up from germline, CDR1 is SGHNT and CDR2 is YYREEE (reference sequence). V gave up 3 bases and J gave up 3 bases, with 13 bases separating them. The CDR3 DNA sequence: TGTGCCAGCAGCTCCTCGGGGGGCAGCTACGAGCAGTACTTC. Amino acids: CASSSSGGSYEQYF. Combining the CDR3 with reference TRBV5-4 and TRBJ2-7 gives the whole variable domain ETGVTQSPTHLIKTRGQQVTLRCSSQSGHNTVSWYQQALGQGPQFIFQYYREEENGRGNFPPRFSGLQFPNYSSELNVNALELDDSALYLCASSSSGGSYEQYFGPGTRLTVT.

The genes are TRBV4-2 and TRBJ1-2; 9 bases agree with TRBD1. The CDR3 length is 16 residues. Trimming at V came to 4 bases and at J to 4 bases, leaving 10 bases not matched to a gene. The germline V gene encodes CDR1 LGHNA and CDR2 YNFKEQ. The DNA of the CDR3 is TGTGCCAGCAGCCCAACCGGGACAGGGATGGGCTATGGCTACACCTTC. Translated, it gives CASSPTGTGMGYGYTF.

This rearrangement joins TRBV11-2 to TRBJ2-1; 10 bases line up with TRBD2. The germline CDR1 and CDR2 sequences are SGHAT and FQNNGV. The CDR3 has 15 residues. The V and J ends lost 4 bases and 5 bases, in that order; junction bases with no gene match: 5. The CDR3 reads CASSWGTSEHNEQFF. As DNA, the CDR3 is TGTGCCAGCAGCTGGGGGACTAGCGAGCACAATGAGCAGTTCTTC.